The 17 T cell receptor beta chains in this list originate from one sample, sequenced in a study of early stage breast cancer tumors. Repertoires were generated with immunoSEQ multiplex PCR, while TCRdb's copy carries only in-frame clones and drops some. The sample gives about 5,400 clones, 68% of which show up once; about 9.8% is in the top ten. Sequencing used breast tumor tissue. These receptors all come from a person between 55 and 69 years old with breast cancer.

V is TRBV30 and J is TRBJ2-2; 7 bases map to TRBD2. Germline values: CDR1 GTSNPN, CDR2 SVGIG (reference sequence). CDR3 length: 16 residues. The junction had 10 bases not matched to a gene; V was cut back by 3 bases and J by 3 bases. The CDR3 region has the DNA TGTGCCTGGAGGTACGAAGCTAGCGGACACACCGGGGAGCTGTTTTTT. Translated: CAWRYEASGHTGELFF.

This clone occurred a few times. V gene TRBV6-5 combines with J gene TRBJ2-7, with 9 bases identical to TRBD2. The CDR3 has 16 amino acids. V lost 0 bases to trimming and J lost 0 bases; unmatched junction nucleotides: 3. CDR1 is MNHEY, CDR2 SVGAGI, per germline. CDR3: CASSYSTSGLSYEQYF. The CDR3 nucleotides are TGTGCCAGCAGTTACTCGACTAGCGGACTCTCCTACGAGCAGTACTTC.

V gene TRBV19 combines with J gene TRBJ1-5; 9 bases fit TRBD1. The CDR3 covers 16 residues. The germline V gene encodes CDR1 LNHDA and CDR2 SQIVND (reference sequence). V lost 4 bases, J lost 4 bases, and 8 bases stayed unmatched. The CDR3 is CASSKPTGGINQPQHF. CDR3 sequence (DNA): TGTGCCAGTAGTAAACCGACAGGGGGAATTAATCAGCCCCAGCATTTT.

V usage is TRBV5-4 and J usage is TRBJ1-1, with D perhaps matching TRBD1 (5 bases). The CDR3 covers 16 residues. V lost 0 bases, J lost 1 base, and 13 bases lay in between. Germline CDR1 is SGHNT and CDR2 is YYREEE (reference sequence). The CDR3 region is CASSLEGRRSNTEAFF. CDR3 nucleotides: TGTGCCAGCAGCTTGGAGGGGAGGAGGTCGAACACTGAAGCTTTCTTT.

This clone has just a few counts. The chain has TRBV7-9 and TRBJ2-7, with D unresolved. The germline CDR1 and CDR2 sequences are SEHNR and FQNEAQ (reference sequence). Deletions cut 1 base from V and 4 bases from J, with 11 bases between. The CDR3 is 14 amino acids. CDR3 DNA: TGTGCCAGCAGCTTAGGGTCCATTCCTTACGAGCAGTACTTC. This translates into CASSLGSIPYEQYF.

This clone was observed a few times. The chain recombines TRBV19 with TRBJ1-3; perhaps TRBD1 as D (6 bases). CDR1 LNHDA and CDR2 SQIVND come from the germline V gene (reference sequence). CDR3 length: 15 residues. The ends were cut back, 6 bases at V and 0 bases at J, with 12 bases in the middle. The CDR3 here is CASSDTGSSGNTIYF. The CDR3 DNA reads as TGTGCCAGTAGCGACACAGGGTCCTCTGGAAACACCATATATTTT.

This clone is large in the sample. This rearrangement joins TRBV2 to TRBJ2-7, with D uncertain. The CDR3 sequence is 13 residues long. V was shortened by 6 bases and J by 3 bases, with 12 bases between the two germline ends. The V gene's germline CDR1 is SNHLY and CDR2 FYNNEI. This chain's CDR3 is CASSSDMDYEQYF. The CDR3 region has the DNA TGTGCCAGCAGCAGCGACATGGACTACGAGCAGTACTTC. Full variable domain (missing parts from reference TRBV2 and TRBJ2-7): EPEVTQTPSHQVTQMGQEVILRCVPISNHLYFYWYRQILGQKVEFLVSFYNNEISEKSEIFDDQFSVERPDGSNFTLKIRSTKLEDSAMYFCASSSDMDYEQYFGPGTRLTVT.

This clone was seen a few times. V is TRBV5-6 and J is TRBJ2-7, with D perhaps matching TRBD1 (6 bases). This CDR3 has 16 amino acids. Germline V gives CDR1 SGHDT, CDR2 YYEEEE. Trimming stripped 4 bases from V and 2 bases from J, with 19 bases between. CDR3 sequence: CASSPPPGQSPYEQYF. Here the CDR3 DNA reads TGTGCCAGCAGCCCCCCGCCCGGACAGTCCCCCTACGAGCAGTACTTC.

V and J are TRBV19 and TRBJ2-2; D is unclear. The CDR3 has 15 amino acids. V was cut by 3 bases and J by 0 bases, with 8 bases left in between. In germline, CDR1 is LNHDA, CDR2 SQIVND (reference sequence). DNA for the CDR3: TGTGCCAGTAGTATCGACGGCGCGAACACCGGGGAGCTGTTTTTT. Its translation: CASSIDGANTGELFF. The full variable domain, in which reference TRBV19 and TRBJ2-2 provide the parts outside the CDR3, is DGGITQSPKYLFRKEGQNVTLSCEQNLNHDAMYWYRQDPGQGLRLIYYSQIVNDFQKGDIAEGYSVSREKKESFPLTVTSAQKNPTAFYLCASSIDGANTGELFFGEGSRLTVL.

This clone came up a few times. The chain employs TRBV29-1 and TRBJ1-2; no clear D. V was shortened by 3 bases and J by 7 bases, with 12 bases between the two germline ends. Germline lookup yields CDR1 SQVTM and CDR2 ANQGSEA. The CDR3 has 12 amino acids. The CDR3 nucleotides are TGCAGCGTTGACGGGGAGTATGGTGGCTACACCTTC. Protein sequence: CSVDGEYGGYTF.

The chain uses TRBV7-2 and TRBJ1-3; D gene ambiguous. V was cut by 5 bases and J by 7 bases, with 12 bases left in between. Germline V gene lookup returns CDR1 SGHTA and CDR2 FQGNSA. The CDR3 length is 13 residues. For the CDR3, the DNA is TGTGCCAGCAGCCCACTTCCCCTCAACACCATATATTTT. It encodes CASSPLPLNTIYF.

The chain carries TRBV25-1 and TRBJ2-3, with 11 bases fitting TRBD1. The CDR3 runs 15 residues. The V and J ends lost 7 bases and 3 bases, in that order; junction bases with no gene match: 6. Germline V CDR1 and CDR2: MGHDK, SYGVNS. The CDR3 coding sequence is TGTGCCAGCATGAGGAGGGACAGGGGGACAGATACGCAGTATTTT. Protein: CASMRRDRGTDTQYF.

The CDR3: CASSVGTVGDTIYF. The CDR3 region has the DNA TGTGCCAGCAGTGTTGGGACAGTGGGTGACACCATATATTTT. V gene TRBV2 combines with J gene TRBJ1-3; the match to TRBD1 covers 7 bases. Germline-derived CDR1 and CDR2 are SNHLY and FYNNEI. This CDR3 region has 14 residues. The V segment lost 4 bases and the J segment 8 bases; nucleotides outside the gene matches: 8.

This clone was detected a few times. The V gene is TRBV4-1, the J gene TRBJ1-1; no definite D call. The V gene lost 1 base and the J gene lost 1 base, with 10 bases spanning the gap. The CDR3 has 15 residues. Germline loops: CDR1 MGHRA, CDR2 YSYEKL. The DNA for the CDR3 is TGCGCCAGCAGCCAAGTAATGCAGACGAACACTGAAGCTTTCTTT. Protein product: CASSQVMQTNTEAFF.

As DNA, the CDR3 is TGTGCCAGCAGCTTAGACGGACAGGGCCTTCTTGGCTACACCTTC. Translating it yields CASSLDGQGLLGYTF. This chain joins TRBV6-1 and TRBJ1-2; 8 nucleotides agree with TRBD1. V lost 6 bases and J lost 7; bases outside the gene matches: 13. From germline, CDR1 is MNHNS and CDR2 SASEGT. The CDR3 contains 15 residues.

V and J are TRBV5-5 and TRBJ1-5, with D possibly TRBD1 on 6 matching bases. The V and J ends lost 0 bases and 2 bases respectively, with 12 bases between them. The CDR3 has 16 residues. CDR1 and CDR2 from the germline V gene are SGHKS and YYEKEE (reference sequence). The CDR3 sequence: CASSLVGGAGNQPQHF. The DNA of the CDR3 is TGTGCCAGCAGCTTGGTGGGGGGCGCGGGCAATCAGCCCCAGCATTTT.

Notes on this clone: The same CDR3 can be traced to other DNA sequences in this sample. The gene calls are TRBV9 and TRBJ1-3, with D possibly being TRBD1 (5 bases). The CDR3 totals 16 residues. Germline V lookup: CDR1 SGDLS, CDR2 YYNGEE. The germline V and J ends were trimmed by 0 bases and 2 bases, with 12 bases remaining between them. CDR3 DNA sequence: TGTGCCAGCAGCGTAGATTCGGGGGGGACTGGAAACACCATATATTTT. Translation: CASSVDSGGTGNTIYF.